The TCR beta chain described here comes from a study of graft-versus-host responses after intestinal transplantation. Study at large: Every transplant recipient was induced with anti-thymocyte globulin, then maintained on tacrolimus and steroids for two to four years.

For this clone: The antigen remains undetermined.

With V trimmed by 4 bases and J by 5 bases, 16 bases remained unmatched. CDR1 LNHNV and CDR2 YYDKDF come from the germline V gene (reference sequence). CDR3 size: 17 residues. The table came from immunoSEQ multiplex PCR; TCRdb's copy has only in-frame clones and leaves some out. The sample holds under 100,000 clones, 85% to 95% seen once. The V and J genes are TRBV15 and TRBJ2-5, with 7 positions matching TRBD1. This TCR was sampled from a human donor who was the organ donor for an intestinal transplant. This sample comprised unstimulated CD8+ T cells sorted from spleen or lymph node cells, obtained before transplant. In DNA, the CDR3 is TGTGCCACCAGCACCTCGATCGACAGGGTGGGATGGGAGACCCAGTACTTC. This translates into CATSTSIDRVGWETQYF.